The 24 T cell receptor beta chains below all came from one sample that was sequenced in a study of beta chain features in type 1 diabetes. General study results and limits: Researchers report that Type 1 diabetes patients had moderately but significantly shorter TCRB CDR3s across all four CD4+ subsets.

Antigens of these TCRs are unknown. Of the isolated RNA, all was reverse transcribed, and so the sequenced material was expressed TCRB transcripts. Profiled with immunoSEQ multiplex PCR; TCRdb holds only in-frame clones, not every one. Of 600,000 or so clones listed, 11% to 15% are singletons. The sequenced material came from naive CD4+ T cells from blood. These receptor sequences come from a man younger than 35 with type 1 diabetes.

CDR3 in amino acids: CASSQDVTGLMNTEAFF. The CDR3 nucleotides read TGCGCCAGCAGCCAAGATGTAACAGGGCTCATGAACACTGAAGCTTTCTTT. The chain combines TRBV4-3 with TRBJ1-1; D might be TRBD1 (6 bases). The CDR3 runs 17 residues. Trimming removed 0 bases at V and 0 bases at J, with 14 bases between. Germline values: CDR1 LGHNA, CDR2 YSLEER.

This clone has a handful of counts. The genes are TRBV11-3 and TRBJ2-3, with 8 positions matching TRBD1. The germline V gene encodes CDR1 SGHNT and CDR2 YENEEA. This CDR3 spans 16 amino acids. V lost 3 bases to trimming and J lost 1 base; unmatched junction nucleotides: 6. The DNA of the CDR3 is TGTGCCAGCAGCTTGGCGGGACAGGTGGGCACAGATACGCAGTATTTT. Translated, it gives CASSLAGQVGTDTQYF.

In this sample, this clone turned up a few times. The rearrangement joins TRBV10-3 to TRBJ2-1; no firm D call. V lost 5 bases and J lost 7, with 12 bases in between. The CDR3 loop spans 13 amino acids. The germline gives CDR1 ENHRY, CDR2 SYGVKD. The CDR3 nucleotides are TGTGCCATCAGTAAGGTGAAGGGAAATGAGCAGTTCTTC. Its protein product is CAISKVKGNEQFF.

The chain is built from TRBV7-6 and TRBJ2-5, with D uncertain. Per the germline V gene, CDR1 is SGHVS and CDR2 is FNYEAQ. The CDR3 totals 11 residues. V lost 5 bases, J lost 9 bases, and 10 bases lay in between. CDR3 nucleotide sequence: TGTGCCAGCAGCCCAAGTAGGGCCCAGTACTTC. It translates to CASSPSRAQYF.

The rearrangement links TRBV4-2 to TRBJ2-3; D not certain. The V gene lost 0 bases and the J gene lost 11 bases, with 12 bases spanning the gap. Germline CDR1 reads LGHNA; CDR2 reads YNFKEQ. CDR3 length equals 13 residues. The CDR3 spells CASSQDRSRGQYF. The CDR3 DNA is TGTGCCAGCAGCCAAGATCGAAGTAGAGGGCAGTATTTT.

The genes are TRBV11-1 and TRBJ2-7; 10 bases are a match to TRBD1. J was trimmed by 5 bases and V by 7 bases; bases with no gene match: 8. The germline V gene has CDR1 SGHAT and CDR2 FQDESV (reference sequence). There are 14 residues in the CDR3. The chain's CDR3 is CASTSGTGVHEQYF. For the CDR3, the DNA is TGTGCCAGCACTTCTGGGACAGGGGTTCACGAGCAGTACTTC.

V is TRBV6-5 and J is TRBJ2-5; no clear D gene. V dropped 5 bases and J dropped 5 bases, with 6 bases sitting between them. The CDR3 loop spans 11 amino acids. Looked up from germline, CDR1 is MNHEY and CDR2 is SVGAGI. This CDR3 is CASSEKETQYF. The CDR3 region has the DNA TGTGCCAGCAGTGAGAAGGAGACCCAGTACTTC.

This chain joins TRBV7-9 and TRBJ2-3, with D possibly TRBD2 on 5 matching bases. The CDR3 is made up of 13 amino acids. Trimming shortened V by 5 bases and J by 2 bases, and 8 bases separated the two germline ends. Germline assignment: CDR1 SEHNR and CDR2 FQNEAQ (reference sequence). Here the CDR3 DNA reads TGTGCCAGCAGCAGCGGAGACACAGATACGCAGTATTTT. It yields the protein CASSSGDTDTQYF.

V gene TRBV6-1 combines with J gene TRBJ2-3, with D perhaps matching TRBD1 (6 bases). Between the trimmed V and J ends, which lost 1 base and 1 base, there was a span of 9 bases. Germline V lookup: CDR1 MNHNS, CDR2 SASEGT. The CDR3 contains 15 residues. Written as DNA, the CDR3 is TGTGCCAGCAGTGAAGGGGGACACCGCACAGATACGCAGTATTTT. Translation: CASSEGGHRTDTQYF.

The V call is TRBV28, the J call TRBJ2-5; TRBD2 might be the D (6 bases). Deletions cut 3 bases from V and 5 bases from J, with 13 bases between. This CDR3 is 14 amino acids long. Germline V gives CDR1 MDHEN, CDR2 SYDVKM. In DNA form, the CDR3 reads TGTGCCAGCAGTTTCGGTAACCGGGGGGAGACCCAGTACTTC. The encoded protein is CASSFGNRGETQYF.

This clone turned up a few times. V is TRBV7-8 and J is TRBJ2-3; possible D gene TRBD2, 6 bases. Germline V lookup: CDR1 SGHVS, CDR2 FQNEAQ. The CDR3 contains 16 residues. With 3 bases removed from V and 2 bases from J, the gap between germline ends came to 15 bases. The chain's CDR3 is CASSFPLGGDTDTQYF. CDR3 sequence (DNA): TGTGCCAGCAGCTTCCCCCTTGGCGGGGACACAGATACGCAGTATTTT.

This sequence joins TRBV6-6 and TRBJ2-1; possibly TRBD2 for D (6 bases). The V gene lost 6 bases and the J gene lost 7 bases, with 16 bases spanning the gap. The germline V gene has CDR1 MNHNY and CDR2 SVGAGI (reference sequence). This CDR3 contains 14 residues. CDR3 in DNA: TGTGCCAGCAGGTCGGGAGAAGCCCGTAATGAGCAGTTCTTC. Amino acid sequence: CASRSGEARNEQFF.

This clone was counted only a few times. CDR3 in DNA: TGTGCCAGCAGCTTATCTAGGGCAGACGAGCAGTACTTC. It codes for CASSLSRADEQYF. The genes are TRBV7-2 and TRBJ2-7; no firm D call. In germline, CDR1 is SGHTA, CDR2 FQGNSA. Trimming cost V 2 bases and J 5 bases, with 10 bases left between them. This CDR3 comprises 13 residues. Full variable domain (remainder filled in from reference TRBV7-2 and TRBJ2-7): GAGVSQSPSNKVTEKGKDVELRCDPISGHTALYWYRQSLGQGLEFLIYFQGNSAPDKSGLPSDRFSAERTGGSVSTLTIQRTQQEDSAVYLCASSLSRADEQYFGPGTRLTVT.

The chain is built from TRBV28 and TRBJ2-3; maybe TRBD1 (6 bases). The germline gives CDR1 MDHEN, CDR2 SYDVKM. This CDR3 is 10 amino acids long. V shed 7 bases and J shed 8 bases, with 7 bases lying between them. The CDR3 sequence: CASTGATQYF. The CDR3 DNA sequence: TGTGCCAGCACAGGGGCTACGCAGTATTTT. Drawing the rest from reference TRBV28 and TRBJ2-3, the complete variable domain is DVKVTQSSRYLVKRTGEKVFLECVQDMDHENMFWYRQDPGLGLRLIYFSYDVKMKEKGDIPEGYSVSREKKERFSLILESASTNQTSMYLCASTGATQYFGPGTRLTVL.

A few counts support this clone. The V gene is TRBV30, the J gene TRBJ2-3, with 7 bases aligning to TRBD2. Germline V gene data show CDR1 as GTSNPN and CDR2 as SVGIG (reference sequence). Germline trimming cut 5 bases from V and 3 bases from J; bases unmatched to any gene: 11. This CDR3 spans 15 amino acids. In nucleotides, the CDR3 is TGTGCCTGGGAAAGGGCTAGCGGAGGTACAGATACGCAGTATTTT. Its protein is CAWERASGGTDTQYF.

Only a few counts were recorded for this clone. The rearrangement joins TRBV5-1 to TRBJ2-3, with TRBD1 identical over 9 bases. Germline V gene sequence: CDR1 SGHRS, CDR2 YFSETQ. This CDR3 comprises 15 residues. V lost 4 bases to trimming and J lost 1 base; unmatched junction nucleotides: 4. The CDR3 nucleotides read TGCGCCAGCAGCGGGACAGGGTGGGGCACAGATACGCAGTATTTT. Residues: CASSGTGWGTDTQYF.

The chain combines TRBV5-6 with TRBJ1-2; no definite D call. With 3 bases removed from V and 0 bases from J, the gap between germline ends came to 12 bases. CDR1 SGHDT and CDR2 YYEEEE come from the germline V gene. The CDR3 is 15 residues long. The CDR3 loop reads CASSSRMYSNYGYTF. As DNA, the CDR3 is TGTGCCAGCAGCTCACGGATGTATTCTAACTATGGCTACACCTTC.

This clone turned up a few times. The chain uses TRBV5-1 and TRBJ2-5, with D tentatively TRBD1 (5 bases). The CDR3 contains 11 residues. Trimming removed 7 bases at V and 1 base at J, with 5 bases between. Germline CDR1 and CDR2: SGHRS and YFSETQ. CDR3 protein: CASGAQETQYF. The DNA of the CDR3 is TGCGCCAGCGGGGCCCAAGAGACCCAGTACTTC.

This clone showed up just a few times. The genes are TRBV7-2 and TRBJ1-2; no firm D call. Germline lookup yields CDR1 SGHTA and CDR2 FQGNSA. The ends were cut back, 3 bases at V and 6 bases at J, with 11 bases in the middle. There are 13 residues in the CDR3. CDR3 in amino acids: CASSLSWEDGYTF. The DNA for the CDR3 is TGTGCCAGCAGCTTGAGTTGGGAGGATGGCTACACCTTC.

V usage is TRBV9 and J usage is TRBJ2-1; unclear D gene. Germline CDR1 reads SGDLS; CDR2 reads YYNGEE. V lost 0 bases and J 4 bases, leaving 11 bases between the germline ends. The CDR3 contains 15 residues. Here the CDR3 reads CASSVGVVGYNEQFF. As DNA, the CDR3 is TGTGCCAGCAGCGTAGGGGTAGTGGGGTACAATGAGCAGTTCTTC. Full variable domain (outside the CDR3, taken from reference TRBV9 and TRBJ2-1): DSGVTQTPKHLITATGQRVTLRCSPRSGDLSVYWYQQSLDQGLQFLIQYYNGEERAKGNILERFSAQQFPDLHSELNLSSLELGDSALYFCASSVGVVGYNEQFFGPGTRLTVL.

The chain couples TRBV18 to TRBJ2-3, with TRBD2 identical over 12 bases. The ends lost 1 base at V and 2 bases at J; junction bases unmatched: 4. The CDR3 extends over 17 amino acids. Germline CDR1 reads KGHSH; CDR2 reads LQKENI. CDR3 region: CASSPLASGGATDTQYF. In nucleotides, the CDR3 is TGTGCCAGCTCACCACTGGCTAGCGGGGGGGCCACAGATACGCAGTATTTT.

This clone was recorded a few times. The identical CDR3 is also encoded by other nucleotide sequences in the sample. The CDR3 protein is CAWSLSGANVLTF. The CDR3, as DNA: TGTGCCTGGAGCCTCTCTGGGGCCAACGTCCTGACTTTC. This chain links TRBV30 with TRBJ2-6; no clear D gene. V lost 3 bases to trimming and J lost 0 bases, with 3 bases between them. CDR3 length equals 13 residues. Germline V gene lookup returns CDR1 GTSNPN and CDR2 SVGIG (reference sequence).

The CDR3 DNA sequence: TGTGCCAGCAGCTCGCACAGGGGAAATGAGCAGTTCTTC. This codes for CASSSHRGNEQFF. The chain employs TRBV13 and TRBJ2-1; 7 positions match TRBD1. The germline gives CDR1 PRHDT, CDR2 FYEKMQ (reference sequence). Trimming took 4 bases from V and 7 from J; bases not matched to a gene: 4. This CDR3 spans 13 amino acids.

The genes are TRBV7-2 and TRBJ1-1; D perhaps matches TRBD1 (5 bases). V lost 6 bases and J lost 10, with 24 bases in between. Germline CDR1 reads SGHTA; CDR2 reads FQGNSA. There are 15 residues in the CDR3. DNA of the CDR3: TGTGCCAGCAGTCTTCTACGGGGGGAGGCATCGCGAGCTTTCTTT. Translating gives CASSLLRGEASRAFF.